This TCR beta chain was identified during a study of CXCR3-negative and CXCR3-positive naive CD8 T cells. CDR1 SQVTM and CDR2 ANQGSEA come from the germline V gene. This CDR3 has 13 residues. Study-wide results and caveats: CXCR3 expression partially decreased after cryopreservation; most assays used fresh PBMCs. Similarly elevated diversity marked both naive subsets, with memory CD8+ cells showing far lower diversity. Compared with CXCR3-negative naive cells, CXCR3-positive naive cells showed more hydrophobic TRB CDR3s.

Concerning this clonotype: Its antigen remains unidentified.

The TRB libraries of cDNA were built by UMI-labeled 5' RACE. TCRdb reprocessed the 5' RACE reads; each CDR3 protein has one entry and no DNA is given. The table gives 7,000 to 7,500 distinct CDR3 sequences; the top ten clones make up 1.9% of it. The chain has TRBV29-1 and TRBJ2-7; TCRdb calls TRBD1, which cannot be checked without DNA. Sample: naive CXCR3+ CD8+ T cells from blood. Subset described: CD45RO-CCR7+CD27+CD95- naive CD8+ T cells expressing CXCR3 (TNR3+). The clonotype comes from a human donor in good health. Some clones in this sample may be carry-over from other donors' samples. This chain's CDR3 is CRIEVAGYYEQYF.